These 12 T cell receptor beta chains came from one sample sequenced in a study of T cells after yellow fever vaccination. Using its own MiXCR run on the 5' RACE reads, TCRdb lists one record per CDR3 protein. The sample lists 230,000 or so distinct CDR3 sequences, 3.6% occurring once. This specimen was PBMCs, taken 15 days after the yellow fever booster vaccination. Every receptor here comes from a man between 18 and 35 years old who received the YFV17D yellow fever vaccine.

This clonotype was picked up many times. The chain recombines TRBV29-1 with TRBJ2-1, with D tentatively TRBD2 (7 bases). With 2 bases removed from V and 4 bases from J, the gap between germline ends came to 18 bases. CDR1 and CDR2 (germline): SQVTM, ANQGSEA. CDR3 size: 16 residues. CDR3 nucleotides: TGCAGCGTTGAAAGGGGAGGGGGGGCGGCGTACAATGAGCAGTTCTTC. Translation gives CSVERGGGAAYNEQFF.

Ten or more counts support this clonotype. The chain recombines TRBV6-1 with TRBJ1-1, with D unresolved. Germline loops: CDR1 MNHNS, CDR2 SASEGT. This CDR3 spans 14 amino acids. Deletions cut 6 bases from V and 2 bases from J, with 13 bases between. This chain's CDR3 is CASRAGGSNTEAFF. As DNA, the CDR3 is TGTGCCAGCAGAGCGGGTGGGAGCAACACTGAAGCTTTCTTT.

This clonotype was counted many times. The rearrangement uses TRBV6-2 or TRBV6-3 and TRBJ2-1; tentatively, D is TRBD1 (5 bases). The germline V gene encodes CDR1 MNHEY and CDR2 SVGEGT. CDR3 length: 13 amino acids. Trimming shortened V by 9 bases and J by 9 bases, and 18 bases separated the two germline ends. DNA of the CDR3: TGTGCCAGTACAGGACGAAGAAACAGTGAGCAGTTCTTC. It translates to CASTGRRNSEQFF.

This clonotype was counted ten times or more. A much larger clone is a single base away; this may be a read error. This sequence joins TRBV27 and TRBJ1-1, with a weak D call TRBD1 (6 bases). Germline loops: CDR1 MNHEY, CDR2 SMNVEV (reference sequence). V gave up 3 bases and J gave up 4 bases, with 9 bases separating them. The CDR3 consists of 13 residues. CDR3 amino acids: CASSLYRATEAFF. The CDR3 nucleotides are TGTGCCAGCAGTTTGTACAGGGCCACTGAAGCTTTCTTT.

The chain combines TRBV20-1 with TRBJ1-5; 10 bases match TRBD1. The CDR3 covers 14 residues. Germline CDR1 reads DFQATT; CDR2 reads SNEGSKA (reference sequence). V trimming: 5 bases; J trimming: 8 bases; junction bases outside the gene matches: 9. CDR3 nucleotide sequence: TGCAGTGCTCGCTTCGGGACAGGGGAAAAGCCCCAGCATTTT. The encoded protein is CSARFGTGEKPQHF.

About this clonotype itself: This may stem from a read error, because a much larger clone lies one nucleotide away. The CDR3 DNA reads as TGTGCCAGCAGCTTACAATCAGGCGGATCAGATACGCAGTATTTT. This sequence encodes CASSLQSGGSDTQYF. This chain connects TRBV7-2 to TRBJ2-3; D gene ambiguous. Germline-derived CDR1 and CDR2 are SGHTA and FQGNSA. V lost 2 bases and J 4 bases, leaving 13 bases between the germline ends. CDR3 length: 15 amino acids. Variable domain in full (rest from reference TRBV7-2 and TRBJ2-3): GAGVSQSPSNKVTEKGKDVELRCDPISGHTALYWYRQSLGQGLEFLIYFQGNSAPDKSGLPSDRFSAERTGGSVSTLTIQRTQQEDSAVYLCASSLQSGGSDTQYFGPGTRLTVL.

This clonotype was counted at least ten times. The rearrangement uses TRBV3-1 and TRBJ2-3; the D call may be TRBD1 or TRBD2 (5 bases each). This CDR3 spans 15 amino acids. Germline V gives CDR1 LGHDT, CDR2 YNNKEL (reference sequence). V lost 1 base and J lost 2, with 10 bases in between. CDR3 sequence (DNA): TGTGCCAGCAGCCAAGGTGTGGGGACCACAGATACGCAGTATTTT. It encodes CASSQGVGTTDTQYF.

This clonotype was detected ten times or more. The rearrangement joins TRBV20-1 to TRBJ1-1, with D unclear. V gave up 1 base and J gave up 5 bases, with 8 bases separating them. The length of the CDR3 is 12 residues. Germline V gene data show CDR1 as DFQATT and CDR2 as SNEGSKA (reference sequence). CDR3 sequence (DNA): TGCAGTGCTAGAGCGTCCGGGACTGAAGCTTTCTTT. Translated: CSARASGTEAFF.

This clonotype has ten or more counts. The chain is built from TRBV6-6 and TRBJ1-2, with 8 bases that match TRBD1. The CDR3 is 13 amino acids. Germline V gives CDR1 MNHNY, CDR2 SVGAGI (reference sequence). V dropped 5 bases and J dropped 8; count of bases not matched to a gene: 7. Written as DNA, the CDR3 is TGTGCCAGCAGTGCGGGACAGGTGGAAGGCTACACCTTC. The encoded protein is CASSAGQVEGYTF.

This clonotype was seen repeatedly, ten times or more. This chain's CDR3 is CACLLGTGELFF. The DNA of the CDR3 is TGTGCCTGTCTTCTCGGCACCGGGGAGCTGTTTTTT. The J gene is TRBJ2-2, the V gene TRBV30, with D uncertain. This CDR3 has 12 amino acids. Looked up from germline, CDR1 is GTSNPN and CDR2 is SVGIG (reference sequence). Trimming shortened V by 6 bases and J by 4 bases, and 9 bases separated the two germline ends.

This clonotype was seen ten or more times. The V and J genes are TRBV9 and TRBJ1-4; maybe TRBD1 (6 bases). This CDR3 is 15 amino acids long. V was clipped by 2 bases and J by 6 bases, with 14 bases between them. Germline V gene sequence: CDR1 SGDLS, CDR2 YYNGEE. For the CDR3, the DNA is TGTGCCAGCAGCGTCGGGACAACGAATTATGAAAAACTGTTTTTT. Residues: CASSVGTTNYEKLFF.

V gene TRBV6-1 combines with J gene TRBJ2-5, with D possibly matching TRBD2 (5 bases). The V end lost 7 bases, the J end lost 3 bases, and 21 bases lay between the germline ends. CDR1 and CDR2 from the germline V gene are MNHNS and SASEGT. This CDR3 spans 16 amino acids. CDR3 in amino acids: CASIQLRGIIKETQYF. As DNA, the CDR3 is TGTGCCAGCATTCAACTACGAGGGATTATTAAAGAGACCCAGTACTTC.